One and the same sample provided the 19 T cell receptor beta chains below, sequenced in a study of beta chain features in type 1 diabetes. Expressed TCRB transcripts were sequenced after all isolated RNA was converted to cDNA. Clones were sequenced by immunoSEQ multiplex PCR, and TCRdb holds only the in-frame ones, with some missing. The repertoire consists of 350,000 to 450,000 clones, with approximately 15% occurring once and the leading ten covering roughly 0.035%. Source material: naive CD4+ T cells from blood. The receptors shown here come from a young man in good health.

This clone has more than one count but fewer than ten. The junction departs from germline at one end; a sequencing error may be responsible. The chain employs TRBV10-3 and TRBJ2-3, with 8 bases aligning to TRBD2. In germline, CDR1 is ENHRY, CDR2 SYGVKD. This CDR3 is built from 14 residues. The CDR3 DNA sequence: TGTGCCACCAGTCATAGCGGGGGCACAGATACGCAGTATTTT. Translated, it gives CATSHSGGTDTQYF.

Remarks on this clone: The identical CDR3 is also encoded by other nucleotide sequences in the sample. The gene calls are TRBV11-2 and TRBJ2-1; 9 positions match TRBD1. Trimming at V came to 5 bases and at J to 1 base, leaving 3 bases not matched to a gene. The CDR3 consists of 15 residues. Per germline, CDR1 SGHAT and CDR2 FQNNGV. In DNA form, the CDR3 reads TGTGCCAGCAGCCCTGGACAGGGGTCCTACAATGAGCAGTTCTTC. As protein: CASSPGQGSYNEQFF.

The CDR3 here is CASSLWGPDDEQYF. Here the CDR3 DNA reads TGTGCCAGCAGCTTATGGGGACCGGACGACGAGCAGTACTTC. The gene calls are TRBV7-2 and TRBJ2-7; D is tentatively TRBD1 or TRBD2 (5 bases each). CDR1 is SGHTA and CDR2 is FQGNSA in the germline V gene. CDR3 size: 14 residues. V was trimmed by 2 bases and J by 5 bases, leaving 13 bases between them.

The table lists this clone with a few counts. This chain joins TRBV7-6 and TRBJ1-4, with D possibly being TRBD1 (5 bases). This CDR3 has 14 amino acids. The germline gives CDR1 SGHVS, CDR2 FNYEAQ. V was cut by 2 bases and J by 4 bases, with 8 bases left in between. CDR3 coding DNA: TGTGCCAGCAGCTTAAGCAGGGTTAATGAAAAACTGTTTTTT. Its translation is CASSLSRVNEKLFF.

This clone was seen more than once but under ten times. The CDR3 is CASSQPGQGYNEQFF. The CDR3 DNA sequence: TGTGCCAGCAGCCAGCCAGGACAGGGTTACAATGAGCAGTTCTTC. The chain is built from TRBV5-4 and TRBJ2-1; 8 bases match TRBD1. The CDR3 covers 15 residues. Germline loops: CDR1 SGHNT, CDR2 YYREEE (reference sequence). V lost 4 bases to trimming and J lost 4 bases; unmatched junction nucleotides: 7.

The CDR3, as DNA: TGTGCCAGCAGTGACCTAGACAGGGGGGAGACCCAGTACTTC. Protein product: CASSDLDRGETQYF. This sequence joins TRBV25-1 and TRBJ2-5, with TRBD1 identical over 9 bases. Germline V gives CDR1 MGHDK, CDR2 SYGVNS. V dropped 3 bases and J dropped 5; count of bases not matched to a gene: 4. CDR3 length: 14 amino acids.

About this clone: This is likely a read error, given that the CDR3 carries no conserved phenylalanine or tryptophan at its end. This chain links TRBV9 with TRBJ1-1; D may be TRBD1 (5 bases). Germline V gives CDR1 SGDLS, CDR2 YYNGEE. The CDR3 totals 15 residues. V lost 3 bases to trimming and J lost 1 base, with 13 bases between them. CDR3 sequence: CASSAPGGKNTEAFL. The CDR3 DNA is TGTGCCAGCAGCGCCCCCGGGGGGAAGAACACTGAAGCTTTCCTT.

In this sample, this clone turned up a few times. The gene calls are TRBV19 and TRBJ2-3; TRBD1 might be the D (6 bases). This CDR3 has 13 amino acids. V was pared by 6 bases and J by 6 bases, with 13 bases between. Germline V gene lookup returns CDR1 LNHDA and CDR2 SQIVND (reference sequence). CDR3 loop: CASRITGTDTQYF. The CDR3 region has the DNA TGTGCCAGTAGGATAACAGGGACGGATACGCAGTATTTT.

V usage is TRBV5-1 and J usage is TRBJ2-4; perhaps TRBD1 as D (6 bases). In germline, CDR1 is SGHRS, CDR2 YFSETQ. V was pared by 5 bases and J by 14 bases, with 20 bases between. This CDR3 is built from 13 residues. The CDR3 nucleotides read TGCGCCAGCAGACGGAGGACAGAAGGGGATGAGTACTTC. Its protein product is CASRRRTEGDEYF.

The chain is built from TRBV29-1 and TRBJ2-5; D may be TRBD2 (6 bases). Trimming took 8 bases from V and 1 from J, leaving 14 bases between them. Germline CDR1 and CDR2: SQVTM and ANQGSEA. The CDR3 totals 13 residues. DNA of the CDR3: TGCAGCCTTTTTGGACTACGCCAAGAGACCCAGTACTTC. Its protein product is CSLFGLRQETQYF.

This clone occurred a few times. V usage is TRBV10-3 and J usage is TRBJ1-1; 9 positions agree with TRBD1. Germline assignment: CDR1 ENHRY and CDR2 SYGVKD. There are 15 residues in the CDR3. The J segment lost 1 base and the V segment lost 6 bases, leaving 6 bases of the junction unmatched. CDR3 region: CAIRGTGISNTEAFF. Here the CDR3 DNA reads TGTGCCATCAGGGGGACAGGGATATCGAACACTGAAGCTTTCTTT.

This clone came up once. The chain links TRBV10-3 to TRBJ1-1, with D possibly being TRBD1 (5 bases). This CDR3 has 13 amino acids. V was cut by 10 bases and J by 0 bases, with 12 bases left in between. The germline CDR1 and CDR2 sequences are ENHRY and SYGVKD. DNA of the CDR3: TGTGCCACCCGGGGCATTATGAACACTGAAGCTTTCTTT. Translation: CATRGIMNTEAFF.

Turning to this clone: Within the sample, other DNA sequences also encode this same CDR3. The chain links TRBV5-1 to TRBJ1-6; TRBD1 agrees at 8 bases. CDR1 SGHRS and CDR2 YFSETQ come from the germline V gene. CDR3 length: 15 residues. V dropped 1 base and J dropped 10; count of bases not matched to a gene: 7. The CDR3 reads CASSLSGQGRSPLHF. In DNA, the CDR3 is TGCGCCAGCAGCTTGTCAGGACAGGGTCGCTCACCCCTCCACTTT.

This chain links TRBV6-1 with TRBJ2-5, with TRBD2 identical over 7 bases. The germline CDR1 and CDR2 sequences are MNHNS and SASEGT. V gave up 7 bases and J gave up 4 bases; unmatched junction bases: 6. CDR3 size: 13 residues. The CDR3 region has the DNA TGTGCCAGCAACGGACTAGGGCGAGAGACCCAGTACTTC. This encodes CASNGLGRETQYF.

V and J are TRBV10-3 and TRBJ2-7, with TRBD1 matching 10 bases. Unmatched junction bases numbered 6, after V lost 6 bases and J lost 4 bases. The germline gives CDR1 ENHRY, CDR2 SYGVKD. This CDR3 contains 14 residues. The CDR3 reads CAISSTGGDYEQYF. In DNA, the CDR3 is TGTGCCATCAGCTCGACAGGGGGCGATTACGAGCAGTACTTC.

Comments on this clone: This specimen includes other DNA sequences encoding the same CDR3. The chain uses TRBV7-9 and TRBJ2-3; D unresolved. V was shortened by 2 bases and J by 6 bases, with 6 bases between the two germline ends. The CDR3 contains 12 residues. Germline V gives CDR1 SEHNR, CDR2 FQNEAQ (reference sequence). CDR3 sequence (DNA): TGTGCCAGCAGCTTATCAGCCGATACGCAGTATTTT. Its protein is CASSLSADTQYF.

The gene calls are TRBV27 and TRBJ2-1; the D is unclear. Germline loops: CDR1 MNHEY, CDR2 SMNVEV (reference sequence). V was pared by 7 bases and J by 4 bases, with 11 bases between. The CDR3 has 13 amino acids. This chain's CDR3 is CASTTDGYNEQFF. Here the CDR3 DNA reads TGTGCCAGCACAACGGACGGATACAATGAGCAGTTCTTC.

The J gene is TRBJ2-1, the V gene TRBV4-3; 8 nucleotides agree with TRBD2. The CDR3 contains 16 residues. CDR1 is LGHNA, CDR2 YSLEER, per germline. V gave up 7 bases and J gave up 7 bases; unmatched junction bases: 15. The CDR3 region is CASTPRRTSTGNEQFF. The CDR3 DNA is TGCGCCAGCACCCCGAGACGGACTAGCACCGGGAATGAGCAGTTCTTC.

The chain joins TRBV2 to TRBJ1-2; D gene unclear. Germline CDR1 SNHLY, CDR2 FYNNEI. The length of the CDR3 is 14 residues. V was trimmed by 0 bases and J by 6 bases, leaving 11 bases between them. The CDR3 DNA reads TGTGCCAGCAGTGAAGCTGTGGTAGGGAATGGCTACACCTTC. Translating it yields CASSEAVVGNGYTF.